The 26 T cell receptor beta chains below all came from one sample that was sequenced in a study of T cell responses to AZD1222 COVID-19 vaccine. Data came from immunoSEQ multiplex PCR; TCRdb stores just in-frame clones and leaves some out. The sample carries 100,000 to 150,000 clones, less than 90% recorded once. The sequences come from peripheral blood, collected on day 0 of AZD1222 vaccination. These receptors all stem from an adult in good health.

The rearrangement uses TRBV12-3 or TRBV12-4 and TRBJ2-1; no reliable D call. Trimming left V 4 bases short and J 6 bases short, with 10 bases between. The CDR3 sequence is 13 residues long. In DNA form, the CDR3 reads TGTGCCAGCAGTTCTACGTCCCCCAATGAGCAGTTCTTC. Its translation is CASSSTSPNEQFF.

This clone was seen a handful of times. The V gene is TRBV19, the J gene TRBJ1-3; D unclear. The germline V gene has CDR1 LNHDA and CDR2 SQIVND (reference sequence). The CDR3 is 15 amino acids. V shed 6 bases and J shed 0 bases, with 12 bases lying between them. CDR3 loop: CASSQGRSSGNTIYF. The CDR3, as DNA: TGTGCCAGTAGCCAAGGACGGTCCTCTGGAAACACCATATATTTT.

J is TRBJ1-6 and V is TRBV18; 7 bases fit TRBD1. CDR3 size: 15 residues. V gave up 5 bases and J gave up 6 bases; unmatched junction bases: 7. Germline V CDR1 and CDR2: KGHSH, LQKENI. CDR3 DNA sequence: TGTGCCAGCTCATTCGGACAGGCCTTTAATTCACCCCTCCACTTT. It encodes CASSFGQAFNSPLHF.

The V call is TRBV27, the J call TRBJ2-7, with TRBD1 matching 7 bases. The CDR3 spans 14 residues. Germline values: CDR1 MNHEY, CDR2 SMNVEV (reference sequence). J was trimmed by 5 bases and V by 3 bases; bases with no gene match: 7. CDR3 sequence reads: CASSLLTGSDEQYF. CDR3 coding DNA: TGTGCCAGCAGTTTGTTGACAGGGTCCGACGAGCAGTACTTC.

This chain's CDR3 is CASSPWGSYEQYF. The CDR3 coding sequence is TGTGCCAGCAGCCCATGGGGGTCCTACGAGCAGTACTTC. The V call is TRBV11-2, the J call TRBJ2-7; D possibly uses TRBD1 or TRBD2 (5 bases each). V was trimmed by 5 bases and J by 1 base, leaving 9 bases between them. Germline-derived CDR1 and CDR2 are SGHAT and FQNNGV. This CDR3 is built from 13 residues.

The rearrangement links TRBV30 to TRBJ1-1, with TRBD1 matching 7 bases. Germline CDR1 is GTSNPN and CDR2 is SVGIG (reference sequence). This CDR3 is 13 amino acids long. V shed 1 base and J 5 bases; nucleotides not matched to a gene: 4. Here the CDR3 DNA reads TGTGCCTGGAGTGGGCAGGGGGGGACTGAAGCTTTCTTT. It is translated as CAWSGQGGTEAFF.

The chain uses TRBV6-2 or TRBV6-3 and TRBJ2-7; TRBD2 matches at 14 bases. V shed 7 bases, J shed 2 bases, and the junction held 7 bases outside the gene matches. Germline lookup yields CDR1 MNHEY and CDR2 SVGEGT. This CDR3 is built from 16 residues. The CDR3 spells CASTPGTSGSPYEQYF. CDR3 coding DNA: TGTGCCAGCACCCCCGGGACTAGCGGGAGCCCCTACGAGCAGTACTTC.

The genes are TRBV19 and TRBJ2-3; the D is unclear. CDR1 is LNHDA, CDR2 SQIVND, per germline (reference sequence). This CDR3 has 13 amino acids. V lost 4 bases and J lost 2, with 7 bases in between. The CDR3 sequence is CASSTAPTDTQYF. The CDR3 DNA is TGTGCCAGTAGTACGGCGCCCACAGATACGCAGTATTTT.

This chain connects TRBV10-1 to TRBJ2-3; no definite D call. CDR1 is WNHNN, CDR2 SYGVQD, per germline (reference sequence). The CDR3 is made up of 12 amino acids. Deletions cut 2 bases from V and 6 bases from J, with 6 bases between. The CDR3 bases are TGCGCCAGCAGTGAGAGTGGGGATACGCAGTATTTT. As protein: CASSESGDTQYF.

The V call is TRBV29-1, the J call TRBJ2-7; 12 positions match TRBD2. Trimming cost V 7 bases and J 4 bases; bases outside gene matches: 5. The CDR3 length is 13 residues. Germline lookup yields CDR1 SQVTM and CDR2 ANQGSEA. The CDR3 DNA reads as TGCAGCGCCCGGACTAGCGGGGTATACGAGCAGTACTTC. This codes for CSARTSGVYEQYF.

The V gene is TRBV27, the J gene TRBJ1-2; a weak D match, TRBD1 (6 bases). This CDR3 spans 15 amino acids. Germline V gives CDR1 MNHEY, CDR2 SMNVEV (reference sequence). Trimming removed 8 bases from V and 0 bases from J, with 16 bases in between. The CDR3 here is CASGGRGGTNYGYTF. As DNA, the CDR3 is TGTGCCAGCGGGGGACGGGGGGGCACTAACTATGGCTACACCTTC.

The chain carries TRBV6-1 and TRBJ2-7; D is undetermined. The V gene lost 1 base and the J gene lost 0 bases, with 10 bases spanning the gap. Germline V lookup: CDR1 MNHNS, CDR2 SASEGT. The CDR3 has 15 amino acids. CDR3 in DNA: TGTGCCAGCAGTGAAGATGGACGGTACTCCTACGAGCAGTACTTC. This codes for CASSEDGRYSYEQYF.

The rearrangement joins TRBV6-5 to TRBJ2-7; a weak D match, TRBD1 (6 bases). The CDR3 is 12 amino acids. Germline loops: CDR1 MNHEY, CDR2 SVGAGI. Trimming stripped 8 bases from V and 2 bases from J, with 10 bases between. CDR3 sequence reads: CASLDSTYEQYF. CDR3 in DNA: TGTGCCAGCTTGGACAGTACCTACGAGCAGTACTTC.

The gene calls are TRBV29-1 and TRBJ2-7; 10 bases agree with TRBD2. V lost 6 bases and J lost 0; bases outside the gene matches: 2. This CDR3 region has 13 residues. The germline gives CDR1 SQVTM, CDR2 ANQGSEA. CDR3: CSVGTSDSYEQYF. CDR3 DNA sequence: TGCAGCGTCGGGACTAGCGACTCCTACGAGCAGTACTTC.

CDR3 sequence (DNA): TGTGCCAGCAGCTTGCTATCTTATGCAGGGCCAAACACCGGGGAGCTGTTTTTT. Translating it yields CASSLLSYAGPNTGELFF. This chain links TRBV5-5 with TRBJ2-2; TRBD1 is a possible D gene (5 bases). Germline V gene sequence: CDR1 SGHKS, CDR2 YYEKEE (reference sequence). The CDR3 runs to 18 residues. The germline V and J ends were trimmed by 1 base and 2 bases, with 18 bases remaining between them. The full variable domain, its missing parts supplied by reference TRBV5-5 and TRBJ2-2, is DAGVTQSPTHLIKTRGQQVTLRCSPISGHKSVSWYQQVLGQGPQFIFQYYEKEERGRGNFPDRFSARQFPNYSSELNVNALLLGDSALYLCASSLLSYAGPNTGELFFGEGSRLTVL.

The DNA of the CDR3 is TGTGCCTGGAGGGAAAGAGCGGGGGGGCCGGGCGATGAGCAGTTCTTC. It encodes CAWRERAGGPGDEQFF. The chain links TRBV30 to TRBJ2-1; 10 bases are shared with TRBD2. This CDR3 has 16 amino acids. Germline V gene sequence: CDR1 GTSNPN, CDR2 SVGIG (reference sequence). The ends lost 3 bases at V and 8 bases at J; junction bases unmatched: 13.

This sequence joins TRBV11-3 and TRBJ2-7; no clear D gene. Trimming removed 2 bases at V and 1 base at J, with 9 bases between. Germline V CDR1 and CDR2: SGHNT, YENEEA. This CDR3 is 14 amino acids long. The CDR3 DNA is TGTGCCAGCAGCTTAAGCCGGGCTTCCTACGAGCAGTACTTC. Protein: CASSLSRASYEQYF.

This clone has a handful of counts. At one end, the junction sequence differs from germline, possibly due to a read error. The rearrangement uses TRBV19 and TRBJ1-2; 8 nucleotides align to TRBD1. Germline V lookup: CDR1 LNHDA, CDR2 SQIVND (reference sequence). The CDR3 sequence is 13 residues long. The chain's CDR3 is CASSIVTGGLIAF. CDR3 DNA: TGTGCCAGTAGTATAGTAACAGGGGGTCTGATCGCCTTC.

This clone was recorded only once. The rearrangement links TRBV7-3 to TRBJ2-2, with a weak D call TRBD2 (6 bases). The CDR3 is 14 amino acids. Germline values: CDR1 SGHTA, CDR2 FQGTGA. V lost 2 bases and J 3 bases, leaving 7 bases between the germline ends. The CDR3 DNA reads as TGTGCCAGCAGCTTAGGCGGGGACACCGGGGAGCTGTTTTTT. Protein product: CASSLGGDTGELFF.

The V and J genes are TRBV7-2 and TRBJ1-1, with D perhaps TRBD1 (6 bases). Germline V lookup: CDR1 SGHTA, CDR2 FQGNSA. This CDR3 spans 13 amino acids. Trimming took off 8 bases at V and 2 bases at J, with 12 bases between the two ends. The CDR3: CASARTVNTEAFF. CDR3 DNA: TGTGCCAGCGCCCGGACAGTTAACACTGAAGCTTTCTTT.

The chain links TRBV7-8 to TRBJ2-7; no firm D call. CDR3 size: 13 residues. Trimming pared 1 base from V and 2 bases from J, leaving 6 bases between. Germline V gene lookup returns CDR1 SGHVS and CDR2 FQNEAQ. As DNA, the CDR3 is TGTGCCAGCAGCTTAGTCGGACCCTACGAGCAGTACTTC. Translating gives CASSLVGPYEQYF.

V and J are TRBV28 and TRBJ1-5, with TRBD1 matching 8 bases. Per germline, CDR1 MDHEN and CDR2 SYDVKM. The CDR3 loop spans 15 amino acids. Trimming removed 7 bases from V and 4 bases from J; junction bases left unmatched: 9. The CDR3 bases are TGTGCCAGCACCGGAGACAGGGGTAGGAATCAGCCCCAGCATTTT. Translation: CASTGDRGRNQPQHF.

This clone has a handful of counts. The J gene is TRBJ1-6, the V gene TRBV5-4, with 10 bases matching TRBD1. Trimming took 5 bases from V and 10 from J; bases not matched to a gene: 6. This CDR3 region has 14 residues. Germline lookup yields CDR1 SGHNT and CDR2 YYREEE (reference sequence). The CDR3 region has the DNA TGTGCCAGCAGAGCCGGGACAGGGGAATCACCCCTCCACTTT. Protein: CASRAGTGESPLHF.

The genes are TRBV4-3 and TRBJ2-3, with TRBD2 matching over 9 bases. The V gene end was trimmed by 0 bases and the J gene end by 4 bases; junction bases not matched to a gene: 8. CDR3 length: 17 amino acids. Germline-derived CDR1 and CDR2 are LGHNA and YSLEER. The CDR3 coding sequence is TGCGCCAGCAGCCAAGATCGAGCGGGAGGAGGGGCAGATACGCAGTATTTT. Translation gives CASSQDRAGGGADTQYF.

The chain joins TRBV11-2 to TRBJ1-2; D is unresolved. V lost 7 bases, J lost 4 bases, and 16 bases lay in between. There are 14 residues in the CDR3. Germline V gene data show CDR1 as SGHAT and CDR2 as FQNNGV. The CDR3, as DNA: TGTGCCAGCACCACTTACGCCTCGGGCTATGGCTACACCTTC. It specifies CASTTYASGYGYTF. Based on the CDR3 plus reference TRBV11-2 and TRBJ1-2, the full variable domain is EAGVAQSPRYKIIEKRQSVAFWCNPISGHATLYWYQQILGQGPKLLIQFQNNGVVDDSQLPKDRFSAERLKGVDSTLKIQPAKLEDSAVYLCASTTYASGYGYTFGSGTRLTVV.

V is TRBV20-1 and J is TRBJ2-7, with D maybe TRBD1 (6 bases). CDR3 size: 11 residues. V was cut by 4 bases and J by 4 bases, with 8 bases left in between. CDR1 DFQATT and CDR2 SNEGSKA come from the germline V gene (reference sequence). The CDR3 nucleotides are TGCAGTGCTACCACAGGGTACGAGCAGTACTTC. It translates to CSATTGYEQYF.